The 21 T cell receptor beta chains reported below all come from one sample, sequenced in a study of blood T cell repertoires in COVID-19. Data came from immunoSEQ multiplex PCR; TCRdb stores just in-frame clones and leaves some out. This repertoire shows about 480,000 clones, over 75% found once; its top ten account for less than 2%. The specimen was PBMCs or T cells enriched from blood (not recorded which). The receptor set was obtained from a woman aged 40 to 55 who had recovered from COVID-19.

This clone occurred once. The rearrangement links TRBV18 to TRBJ2-4; 8 bases align to TRBD1. Germline CDR1 KGHSH, CDR2 LQKENI. The CDR3 is made up of 16 amino acids. J lost 0 bases, V lost 4 bases, and 5 bases had no gene match. The CDR3 region has the DNA TGTGCCAGCTCACTCGGACAGGGACTAGCCAAAAACATTCAGTACTTC. It encodes CASSLGQGLAKNIQYF.

The V and J genes are TRBV12-3 or TRBV12-4 and TRBJ1-1; a possible D gene is TRBD1 (5 bases). The CDR3 sequence is 13 residues long. The germline V and J ends were trimmed by 8 bases and 5 bases, with 15 bases remaining between them. The CDR3 protein is CASWTRVWTEAFF. In nucleotides, the CDR3 is TGTGCCAGCTGGACCAGGGTATGGACTGAAGCTTTCTTT.

This chain links TRBV19 with TRBJ1-3, with D unclear. The V end lost 6 bases, the J end lost 8 bases, and 8 bases lay between the germline ends. The CDR3 is 11 residues long. CDR1 is LNHDA and CDR2 is SQIVND in the germline V gene (reference sequence). The CDR3 bases are TGTGCCAGTAGAGCGGAGGACACCATATATTTT. Protein sequence: CASRAEDTIYF.

The chain joins TRBV19 to TRBJ2-7, with 14 bases matching TRBD2. V shed 5 bases, J shed 13 bases, and the junction held 10 bases outside the gene matches. In germline, CDR1 is LNHDA, CDR2 SQIVND (reference sequence). This CDR3 region has 14 residues. The DNA of the CDR3 is TGTGCCAGTAGTCCGCAGGGACTAGCGGGAGTGAATTACTTC. This encodes CASSPQGLAGVNYF.

J is TRBJ2-3 and V is TRBV4-2, with 7 bases lining up with TRBD2. V was clipped by 1 base and J by 3 bases; unmatched bases: 1. The CDR3 is 14 residues long. Germline CDR1 LGHNA, CDR2 YNFKEQ. CDR3 coding DNA: TGTGCCAGCAGCCAAGGGCGGGAGACAGATACGCAGTATTTT. Protein sequence: CASSQGRETDTQYF.

As regards this clone: The sample carries other DNA sequences with the same CDR3. The CDR3 sequence: CASSLDRYEQYF. The CDR3 coding sequence is TGTGCCAGCAGCCTCGACAGATACGAGCAGTACTTC. The gene calls are TRBV12-3 or TRBV12-4 and TRBJ2-7; TRBD1 is a possible D gene (5 bases). With 6 bases removed from V and 4 bases from J, the gap between germline ends came to 10 bases. The CDR3 sequence is 12 residues long.

This clone appeared a few times. The chain uses TRBV24-1 and TRBJ2-2; TRBD1 matches at 7 bases. This CDR3 contains 14 residues. V shed 7 bases and J 8 bases; nucleotides not matched to a gene: 9. The germline V gene encodes CDR1 KGHDR and CDR2 SFDVKD. CDR3 DNA: TGTGCCACCAGCCCCCAGGGGGTAAGGGGGGAGCTGTTTTTT. This sequence encodes CATSPQGVRGELFF.

The chain couples TRBV7-6 to TRBJ2-2; 13 nucleotides match TRBD2. The CDR3 runs 16 residues. Germline trimming cut 5 bases from V and 7 bases from J; bases unmatched to any gene: 7. Per the germline V gene, CDR1 is SGHVS and CDR2 is FNYEAQ. CDR3 bases: TGTGCCAGCAGCCAAGGACTAGCGGGAGACGTCGGGGAGCTGTTTTTT. Translation gives CASSQGLAGDVGELFF.

The CDR3 DNA sequence: TGTGCCAGCAGCTTAACGTCAGTTAGCCCCTACGAGCAGTACTTC. Protein sequence: CASSLTSVSPYEQYF. The chain recombines TRBV11-2 with TRBJ2-7, with no clear D. The V gene lost 2 bases and the J gene lost 2 bases, with 13 bases spanning the gap. Per germline, CDR1 SGHAT and CDR2 FQNNGV. This CDR3 region has 15 residues.

The V and J genes are TRBV7-9 and TRBJ1-2; tentatively, D is TRBD1 (6 bases). Deletions cut 5 bases from V and 2 bases from J, with 9 bases between. Germline CDR1 reads SEHNR; CDR2 reads FQNEAQ (reference sequence). CDR3 length: 13 residues. The CDR3 bases are TGTGCCAGCAGCCGGGACACCAACTATGGCTACACCTTC. It encodes CASSRDTNYGYTF.

This clone was recorded only once. The V gene is TRBV11-3, the J gene TRBJ1-1, with 11 bases that match TRBD1. From germline, CDR1 is SGHNT and CDR2 YENEEA. The CDR3 is made up of 15 amino acids. With V trimmed by 1 base and J by 4 bases, 2 bases remained unmatched. DNA for the CDR3: TGTGCCAGCAGCTTAGCCGGGACAGGGGGCACTGAAGCTTTCTTT. It specifies CASSLAGTGGTEAFF.

The chain links TRBV10-1 to TRBJ1-1, with a weak D call TRBD1 (5 bases). CDR1 is WNHNN, CDR2 SYGVQD, per germline (reference sequence). The CDR3 consists of 15 residues. V was cut by 0 bases and J by 1 base, with 9 bases left in between. The CDR3 spells CASSESARANTEAFF. In DNA form, the CDR3 reads TGCGCCAGCAGTGAGTCGGCCAGGGCGAACACTGAAGCTTTCTTT.

CDR3 residues: CASSQGQANTEAFF. The CDR3, as DNA: TGCGCCAGCAGCCAAGGACAGGCGAACACTGAAGCTTTCTTT. This chain uses TRBV4-3 with TRBJ1-1; tentatively, D is TRBD1 (6 bases). Deletions cut 1 base from V and 1 base from J, with 7 bases between. Germline-derived CDR1 and CDR2 are LGHNA and YSLEER. The CDR3 sequence is 14 residues long.

V usage is TRBV19 and J usage is TRBJ1-1, with D possibly being TRBD1 (6 bases). The CDR3 covers 18 residues. V was trimmed by 7 bases and J by 0 bases, leaving 24 bases between them. Germline V gene sequence: CDR1 LNHDA, CDR2 SQIVND (reference sequence). This CDR3 is CASTPPGRGQLMNTEAFF. The CDR3 nucleotides read TGTGCCAGTACACCCCCGGGGCGAGGACAGCTCATGAACACTGAAGCTTTCTTT.

V gene TRBV11-2 combines with J gene TRBJ2-1; D is possibly TRBD2 (6 bases). The V and J ends lost 0 bases and 8 bases respectively, with 8 bases between them. The germline CDR1 and CDR2 sequences are SGHAT and FQNNGV. The CDR3 totals 13 residues. This CDR3 is CASSLDRLDEQFF. The CDR3 DNA reads as TGTGCCAGCAGCTTAGATCGACTAGATGAGCAGTTCTTC. Together with reference TRBV11-2 and TRBJ2-1, the CDR3 gives the full variable domain: EAGVAQSPRYKIIEKRQSVAFWCNPISGHATLYWYQQILGQGPKLLIQFQNNGVVDDSQLPKDRFSAERLKGVDSTLKIQPAKLEDSAVYLCASSLDRLDEQFFGPGTRLTVL.

The chain links TRBV5-6 to TRBJ1-3, with 12 nucleotides matching TRBD1. Germline CDR1 reads SGHDT; CDR2 reads YYEEEE. The trim removed 4 bases at V and 2 bases at J, leaving 7 bases unmatched. The CDR3 sequence is 17 residues long. CDR3 sequence: CASSKGTGGLTGNTIYF. The CDR3 DNA reads as TGTGCCAGCAGCAAGGGGACAGGGGGCTTAACTGGAAACACCATATATTTT.

This sequence joins TRBV19 and TRBJ2-1; D might be TRBD1 (5 bases). The CDR3 is 16 amino acids. Per the germline V gene, CDR1 is LNHDA and CDR2 is SQIVND (reference sequence). Deletions cut 1 base from V and 2 bases from J, with 12 bases between. CDR3: CASSIGWGTTYNEQFF. CDR3 in DNA: TGTGCCAGTAGTATAGGTTGGGGCACCACCTACAATGAGCAGTTCTTC.

The J gene is TRBJ1-1, the V gene TRBV5-1; no definite D call. CDR1 and CDR2 (germline): SGHRS, YFSETQ. This CDR3 region has 14 residues. Trimming left V 7 bases short and J 2 bases short, with 15 bases between. The CDR3 loop is CASGFSAGNTEAFF. The CDR3 DNA follows: TGCGCCAGCGGGTTTTCCGCAGGCAACACTGAAGCTTTCTTT. The variable domain in full, completed from reference TRBV5-1 and TRBJ1-1, reads KAGVTQTPRYLIKTRGQQVTLSCSPISGHRSVSWYQQTPGQGLQFLFEYFSETQRNKGNFPGRFSGRQFSNSRSEMNVSTLELGDSALYLCASGFSAGNTEAFFGQGTRLTVV.

This chain joins TRBV15 and TRBJ1-4; 8 nucleotides match TRBD1. CDR3 size: 17 residues. The trim removed 0 bases at V and 6 bases at J, leaving 9 bases unmatched. CDR1 is LNHNV, CDR2 YYDKDF, per germline (reference sequence). The CDR3 DNA sequence: TGTGCCACCAGCAGAGAGAGGGGGACAGGATTTGATGAAAAACTGTTTTTT. Its translation: CATSRERGTGFDEKLFF.

The chain uses TRBV29-1 and TRBJ1-1, with a tentative D call TRBD1 (6 bases). CDR1 is SQVTM and CDR2 is ANQGSEA in the germline V gene. The CDR3 runs to 12 residues. The V end lost 4 bases, the J end lost 5 bases, and 11 bases lay between the germline ends. Here the CDR3 DNA reads TGCAGCGTTGTACCGAGGGGGACTGAAGCTTTCTTT. This gives the protein CSVVPRGTEAFF.

V gene TRBV7-9 combines with J gene TRBJ2-5; D is uncertain. CDR1 and CDR2 from the germline V gene are SEHNR and FQNEAQ (reference sequence). CDR3 size: 14 residues. Trimming took off 1 base at V and 1 base at J, with 7 bases between the two ends. The CDR3, as DNA: TGTGCCAGCAGCTTAGGCCAGGCCCAAGAGACCCAGTACTTC. Its protein is CASSLGQAQETQYF.